This T cell receptor beta chain derives from a study of CD8 T cells in Susac syndrome. General study results and limits: An acknowledgment was made by the study that its TCR sequencing and HLA analysis involved relatively few individuals. Clonal expansion was missing from Susac syndrome CD4+ T cell repertoires.

The CDR3 runs to 15 residues. V was cut by 0 bases and J by 4 bases, with 9 bases left in between. Note on this clonotype: Its antigen remains unknown.

RNA totalling 0.5 to 1 ug underwent reverse transcription with random hexamers. Amplification of TCR beta CDR3 by immunoSEQ multiplex PCR spanned 54 Vbeta and 13 Jbeta. TCRdb itself ran the immunoSEQ multiplex PCR reads through MiXCR, one entry per CDR3 protein. The sample shows 120,000 to 150,000 distinct CDR3 sequences, more than 90% of them seen only once. The T cells that were sequenced for TCR beta were CD8+ and CD4+ cells from blood. Sequencing was performed on CD4+ T cells from PBMCs. The TCR was taken from a human donor with Susac syndrome. The chain employs TRBV12-3 or TRBV12-4 and TRBJ2-2; tentative D call: TRBD2 (5 bases). CDR3: CASSLARVSTGELFF. DNA of the CDR3: TGTGCCAGCAGTTTAGCGCGGGTCAGCACCGGGGAGCTGTTTTTT.